Following are 29 T cell receptor beta chains from one sample sequenced in a study of tissue T cells after allogeneic stem cell transplantation. Clones were sequenced by immunoSEQ multiplex PCR, and TCRdb holds only the in-frame ones, with some missing. The data contain thousands of clones, around half of them singletons. Time point: mouse harvest day 7 after allogeneic transplant. The graft held 10^6 splenic CD5+ T cells and 10^7 T-cell-depleted bone marrow cells. The sample was gut tissue. The receptors stem from a female BALB/c mouse given C57BL/6 T cells with graft-versus-host disease after an allogeneic hematopoietic cell transplant.

This clone was picked up a small number of times. Genes here carry mouse names. The read is 1 residue too short to cover the CDR3 end, so that end is filled in from the germline J gene. The J gene is TRBJ2-7, the V gene TRBV14; D is unclear. V lost 2 bases and J lost 0, with 6 bases in between. CDR3 length equals 13 residues. Germline V gene data show CDR1 as SGHDT and CDR2 as FRDEAV. The part of the CDR3 DNA that was read is TGTGCCAGCAGTTTTGGCAGCTCCTATGAACAGTAC. It translates to CASSFGSSYEQY. The CDR3 in full is CASSFGSSYEQYF.

On this clone itself: Each gene name is a mouse one. The read terminates 1 residue before the CDR3 end, so the remaining end is supplied by the germline J gene. The V call is TRBV16, the J call TRBJ1-1, with no clear D. Germline values: CDR1 SGHSA, CDR2 FRNQAP. CDR3 length: 13 amino acids. The germline V and J ends were trimmed by 5 bases and 0 bases, with 7 bases remaining between them. CDR3 sequence: CASSQGTNTEVFF. Incomplete CDR3 DNA: TGTGCAAGCAGCCAAGGGACAAACACAGAAGTCTTC.

This clone showed up just a few times. The gene names given are mouse names. The read ends 1 residue before the CDR3 terminus; that terminus is restored from the germline J gene. This sequence joins TRBV29 and TRBJ2-2; D gene uncertain. CDR1 MSHET and CDR2 SYDVDS come from the germline V gene. The CDR3 covers 14 residues. With 3 bases removed from V and 0 bases from J, the gap between germline ends came to 5 bases. The part of the CDR3 DNA that was read is TGTGCTAGCAGTTTCCAGGCAAACACCGGGCAGCTCTAC. Protein product: CASSFQANTGQLY. In full, the CDR3 is CASSFQANTGQLYF.

Comments on this clone: Any gene name here is a mouse gene name. The read stops 1 residue short of the end of the CDR3; the missing end is completed from the germline J gene. V gene TRBV26 combines with J gene TRBJ2-1; TRBD1 aligns across 9 bases. The CDR3 has 14 residues. Trimming removed 2 bases from V and 9 bases from J; junction bases left unmatched: 5. The germline V gene has CDR1 KGHPV and CDR2 FQNQEV (reference sequence). CDR3 DNA, as far as it was read: TGTGCCAGCAGTCTGCGGGACAGGGTGGGTGAGCAGTTC. Protein: CASSLRDRVGEQF. The entire CDR3 sequence reads CASSLRDRVGEQFF.

For this clone: Gene names are the mouse ones. The observed sequence ends 1 residue before the CDR3 terminus, with the missing tail filled in from the germline J gene. The rearrangement links TRBV26 to TRBJ2-1; D may be TRBD1 (7 bases). Deletions cut 4 bases from V and 7 bases from J, with 11 bases between. This CDR3 contains 13 residues. In germline, CDR1 is KGHPV, CDR2 FQNQEV (reference sequence). CDR3 region: CASSQGARAEQFF. The CDR3 DNA, read in part, is TGTGCCAGCAGTCAGGGGGCGCGAGCTGAGCAGTTC.

Remarks on this clone: Gene names denote mouse genes. The read halts 1 residue ahead of the CDR3 end, with the missing end drawn from the germline J gene. V gene TRBV16 combines with J gene TRBJ2-4, with D unresolved. Per the germline V gene, CDR1 is SGHSA and CDR2 is FRNQAP. Trimming took 0 bases from V and 0 from J, leaving 1 base between them. The CDR3 runs 13 residues. The CDR3 bases that were read are TGTGCAAGCAGCTTAGAAAGTCAAAACACCTTGTAC. This gives the protein CASSLESQNTLY. The entire CDR3 protein reads CASSLESQNTLYF.

This clone has just a few counts. Gene names are the mouse ones. From the germline J gene comes the end of the CDR3, since the read stops 1 residue before it. This sequence joins TRBV26 and TRBJ2-4; no clear D gene. Germline V gene sequence: CDR1 KGHPV, CDR2 FQNQEV (reference sequence). V was cut by 2 bases and J by 4 bases, with 4 bases left in between. The CDR3 sequence is 12 residues long. CDR3 DNA (partial): TGTGCCAGCAGTCTGCAAGAAAACACCTTGTAC. Amino acids: CASSLQENTLY. The entire CDR3 protein reads CASSLQENTLYF.

This clone was seen only a few times. The genes are named according to mouse. The CDR3 is cut off 1 residue early in the read; its end comes from the germline J gene. The chain is built from TRBV26 and TRBJ1-1; the match to TRBD1 covers 7 bases. With 6 bases clipped from V and 5 bases from J, the junction kept 3 bases outside the gene matches. This CDR3 is 12 amino acids long. CDR1 is KGHPV, CDR2 FQNQEV, per germline (reference sequence). The part of the CDR3 DNA that was read is TGTGCCAGCAGCCAACAGGGGACAGAAGTCTTC. Translation: CASSQQGTEVF. The complete CDR3 reads CASSQQGTEVFF.

Regarding this clone: All gene names here are mouse names. Read sequence stops 1 residue before the CDR3 end, and the germline J gene provides the missing end. The chain joins TRBV26 to TRBJ1-6; D ambiguous. TRBJ1-6 is recorded as an ORF, its role being uncertain. Germline CDR1 KGHPV, CDR2 FQNQEV (reference sequence). The CDR3 consists of 13 residues. Trimming pared 8 bases from V and 0 bases from J, leaving 5 bases between. The DNA read from the CDR3 is TGTGCCAGCGCTAGTTCCTATAATTCGCCCCTCTAC. Translated: CASASSYNSPLY. The full CDR3 protein reads CASASSYNSPLYF.

Of note for this clone: The genes are named according to mouse. The read ends 1 residue before the CDR3 terminus; that terminus is restored from the germline J gene. The chain is built from TRBV12-2 and TRBJ1-4; no definite D call. Germline CDR1 and CDR2: SGHLS and HYDKME. V shed 2 bases and J shed 3 bases, with 9 bases lying between them. The CDR3 sequence is 14 residues long. CDR3 sequence: CASSPGRPNERLFF. Partial CDR3 DNA: TGTGCCAGCTCTCCAGGCAGGCCCAACGAAAGATTATTT. Complete variable domain (other parts from reference TRBV12-2 and TRBJ1-4): NSGVVQSPRYIIKGKGERSILKCIPISGHLSVAWYQQTQGQELKFFIQHYDKMERDKGNLPSRFSVQQFDDYHSEMNMSALELEDSAVYFCASSPGRPNERLFFGHGTKLSVL.

A single count supports this clone. Each gene name is a mouse one. The read finishes 1 residue shy of the CDR3 end, and the germline J gene is used to complete it. The chain combines TRBV29 with TRBJ2-5, with D unresolved. The CDR3 runs to 11 residues. CDR1 and CDR2 from the germline V gene are MSHET and SYDVDS. V lost 4 bases to trimming and J lost 2 bases, with 1 base between them. The DNA read from the CDR3 is TGTGCTAGCAGTTCCCAAGACACCCAGTAC. This codes for CASSSQDTQY. The CDR3, in full, reads CASSSQDTQYF.

Of note for this clone: The gene names here belong to mouse. Read coverage stops 1 residue before the CDR3 terminus; the germline J gene supplies the remainder. The chain carries TRBV16 and TRBJ1-2; no firm D call. The CDR3 runs 13 residues. Germline V gives CDR1 SGHSA, CDR2 FRNQAP. Trimming left V 4 bases short and J 0 bases short, with 6 bases between. This CDR3 reads CASSSAANSDYTF. The DNA read from the CDR3 is TGTGCAAGCAGCTCGGCAGCAAACTCCGACTACACC.

This clone was counted a single time. The gene names given are mouse names. Read coverage stops 1 residue before the CDR3 terminus; the germline J gene supplies the remainder. Other DNA variants within this sample encode the same CDR3. V gene TRBV3 combines with J gene TRBJ1-1, with D maybe TRBD1 (5 bases). Trimming removed 5 bases from V and 0 bases from J, with 7 bases in between. CDR3 length: 13 amino acids. The V gene's germline CDR1 is SNHLY and CDR2 FYNGKV (reference sequence). CDR3 sequence: CASSRTPNTEVFF. Incomplete CDR3 DNA: TGTGCCAGCAGCAGGACACCAAACACAGAAGTCTTC.

This clone was observed a single time. Gene and germline names: mouse. Read sequence stops 1 residue before the CDR3 end, and the germline J gene provides the missing end. Other DNA sequences from this sample encode an identical CDR3 as well. The J gene is TRBJ2-4, the V gene TRBV23; the listed D gene, TRBD2, was not tested against the DNA. The CDR3 has 14 amino acids. Germline CDR1 reads KGHTA; CDR2 reads FQNQQP. The CDR3 reads CSSSQSGSQNTLYF. CDR3 DNA (partial): TGCTCCAGCAGTCAATCTGGGAGTCAAAACACCTTGTAC.

Details on this clone: Germline and genes here are mouse. The read falls 1 residue short of the CDR3 end, and the missing part is taken from the germline J gene. V usage is TRBV12-1 and J usage is TRBJ1-1, with 7 bases lining up with TRBD1. CDR3 length equals 14 residues. The germline V gene encodes CDR1 SGHSN and CDR2 HYEKVE. V was clipped by 0 bases and J by 1 base; unmatched bases: 1. CDR3: CASSLWDRNTEVFF. CDR3 bases read: TGTGCCAGCTCTCTCTGGGACAGAAACACAGAAGTCTTC.

On this clone: Germline and genes here are mouse. The DNA ends 1 residue before the CDR3 does, and the rest of the CDR3 is filled in from the germline J gene. The chain recombines TRBV26 with TRBJ1-3; the D gene is possibly TRBD1 (5 bases). In germline, CDR1 is KGHPV, CDR2 FQNQEV (reference sequence). The CDR3 consists of 14 residues. V was shortened by 3 bases and J by 1 base, with 7 bases between the two germline ends. The DNA read from the CDR3 is TGTGCCAGCAGTCTCAGGGACTCTGGAAATACGCTCTAT. Residues: CASSLRDSGNTLY. The full CDR3 is CASSLRDSGNTLYF.

This clone was observed a handful of times. Genes and germline are mouse. The CDR3 end is not reached by the read, which stops 1 residue before it; the germline J gene fills it in. At the DNA level, this CDR3 is encoded by other sequences in the same sample as well. This chain joins TRBV26 and TRBJ2-3; D may correspond to TRBD1 or TRBD2 (5 bases each). The CDR3 has 14 amino acids. V was clipped by 2 bases and J by 0 bases, with 6 bases between them. Per the germline V gene, CDR1 is KGHPV and CDR2 is FQNQEV (reference sequence). The CDR3 is CASSLGGSAETLYF. CDR3 DNA, as far as it was read: TGTGCCAGCAGTCTGGGGGGTAGTGCAGAAACGCTGTAT. Supplemented by reference TRBV26 and TRBJ2-3, the full variable domain reads NSKVIQTPRYLVKGQGQKAKMRCIPEKGHPVVFWYQQNKNNEFKFLINFQNQEVLQQIDMTEKRFSAECPSNSPCSLEIQSSEAGDSALYLCASSLGGSAETLYFGSGTRLTVL.

Points on this clone: Mouse gene names and germline throughout. The CDR3 goes on 1 residue after the read ends, and that part is filled in from the germline J gene. The rearrangement joins TRBV29 to TRBJ2-5; no clear D. This CDR3 is 12 amino acids long. Germline V CDR1 and CDR2: MSHET, SYDVDS. V lost 3 bases to trimming and J lost 0 bases, with 1 base between them. Here the CDR3 reads CASSFNQDTQYF. The covered CDR3 bases are TGTGCTAGCAGTTTCAACCAAGACACCCAGTAC.

To note about this clone: Germline and genes here are mouse. Coverage ceases 1 residue before the CDR3 finishes, and the germline J gene fills in the end. Other DNA sequences in this specimen translate into the identical CDR3. The V and J genes are TRBV15 and TRBJ2-7; 11 positions agree with TRBD2. Trimming took 6 bases from V and 4 from J; bases not matched to a gene: 5. Per the germline V gene, CDR1 is SGHND and CDR2 is FRSKSL. This CDR3 is built from 14 residues. The sequenced CDR3 bases are TGTGCCAGCAGGGCCGGGACTGGGGGATATGAACAGTAC. It translates to CASRAGTGGYEQY. The whole CDR3 protein reads CASRAGTGGYEQYF.

Comments on this clone: Gene and germline names: mouse. The read comes to an end 1 residue before the CDR3 does, leaving the germline J gene to fill in the end. The V and J genes are TRBV19 and TRBJ2-3, with 12 bases that match TRBD2. J lost 3 bases, V lost 1 base, and 9 bases had no gene match. Per germline, CDR1 FNHDT and CDR2 SITEND (reference sequence). This CDR3 is built from 18 residues. The sequenced CDR3 bases are TGTGCCAGCAGTATATGGGACTGGGGGGCGCAAAGGGCAGAAACGCTGTAT. Amino acid sequence: CASSIWDWGAQRAETLY. The whole CDR3 is CASSIWDWGAQRAETLYF.

This clone was recorded a few times. Gene names are the mouse ones. Read coverage stops 1 residue before the CDR3 terminus; the germline J gene supplies the remainder. The V call is TRBV3, the J call TRBJ2-7, with 8 bases aligning to TRBD2. The ends lost 4 bases at V and 2 bases at J; junction bases unmatched: 1. This CDR3 spans 13 amino acids. CDR1 SNHLY and CDR2 FYNGKV come from the germline V gene (reference sequence). This CDR3 reads CASSWGGTYEQYF. The sequenced CDR3 bases are TGTGCCAGCAGCTGGGGGGGCACCTATGAACAGTAC.

Notes on this clone: The gene names here belong to mouse. Read coverage stops 1 residue before the CDR3 terminus; the germline J gene supplies the remainder. The chain recombines TRBV3 with TRBJ2-1; D possibly corresponds to TRBD1 (5 bases). CDR3 length equals 13 residues. V gave up 5 bases and J gave up 3 bases, with 8 bases separating them. Germline lookup yields CDR1 SNHLY and CDR2 FYNGKV (reference sequence). The part of the CDR3 DNA that was read is TGTGCCAGCAGCCAGGGTTTCTATGCTGAGCAGTTC. This encodes CASSQGFYAEQF. The whole CDR3 sequence reads CASSQGFYAEQFF.

Details on this clone: Genes here carry mouse names. The read is 1 residue too short to cover the CDR3 end, so that end is filled in from the germline J gene. This sequence joins TRBV26 and TRBJ2-7; 10 bases align to TRBD1. Germline-derived CDR1 and CDR2 are KGHPV and FQNQEV (reference sequence). This CDR3 contains 14 residues. J lost 4 bases, V lost 3 bases, and 3 bases had no gene match. The CDR3 DNA, read in part, is TGTGCCAGCAGTCTCCGGGACAGGGGATATGAACAGTAC. Residues: CASSLRDRGYEQY. The full CDR3 is CASSLRDRGYEQYF. Full variable domain (remainder filled in from reference TRBV26 and TRBJ2-7): NSKVIQTPRYLVKGQGQKAKMRCIPEKGHPVVFWYQQNKNNEFKFLINFQNQEVLQQIDMTEKRFSAECPSNSPCSLEIQSSEAGDSALYLCASSLRDRGYEQYFGPGTRLTVL.

This clone was counted between two and nine times. Gene names are the mouse ones. The CDR3 loop is CASSHPGLGVYEQYF. The covered CDR3 bases are TGTGCCAGCTCCCATCCGGGACTGGGGGTCTATGAACAGTAC. The rearrangement uses TRBV12-2 and TRBJ2-7, with 11 bases identical to TRBD2. Coverage ceases 1 residue before the CDR3 finishes, and the germline J gene fills in the end. This CDR3 has 15 amino acids. Germline V gene data show CDR1 as SGHLS and CDR2 as HYDKME. V shed 4 bases, J shed 3 bases, and the junction held 7 bases outside the gene matches.

Concerning this clone: Each gene name is a mouse one. The read comes to an end 1 residue before the CDR3 does, leaving the germline J gene to fill in the end. J is TRBJ1-4 and V is TRBV12-2; tentatively, D is TRBD1 (6 bases). Per germline, CDR1 SGHLS and CDR2 HYDKME. V was shortened by 3 bases and J by 2 bases, with 9 bases between the two germline ends. This CDR3 region has 14 residues. The CDR3 reads CASSRDTSNERLFF. The part of the CDR3 DNA that was read is TGTGCCAGCTCTAGGGACACCTCCAACGAAAGATTATTT.

A note on this clone: Any gene name here is a mouse gene name. Sequencing ends 1 residue short of the CDR3 end; the germline J gene provides the rest. The genes are TRBV31 and TRBJ1-1; TRBD1 is a possible D gene (6 bases). The CDR3 covers 14 residues. V was clipped by 0 bases and J by 0 bases, with 8 bases between them. Per the germline V gene, CDR1 is GKSSPN and CDR2 is SITVG. The part of the CDR3 DNA that was read is TGTGCCTGGAGTCTACAGGGTACAAACACAGAAGTCTTC. This sequence encodes CAWSLQGTNTEVF. The whole CDR3 protein is CAWSLQGTNTEVFF.

In regard to this clone: Gene and germline names: mouse. The observed sequence ends 1 residue before the CDR3 terminus, with the missing tail filled in from the germline J gene. V usage is TRBV1 and J usage is TRBJ1-3; 8 positions match TRBD1. Trimming at V came to 6 bases and at J to 0 bases, leaving 4 bases not matched to a gene. Per the germline V gene, CDR1 is NSQYPW and CDR2 is LRSPGD (reference sequence). CDR3 length: 15 amino acids. CDR3 sequence: CTCSHRGFSGNTLYF. The covered CDR3 bases are TGCACCTGCAGCCACAGGGGGTTTTCTGGAAATACGCTCTAT.

A note on this clone: The gene names here belong to mouse. The CDR3 goes on 1 residue after the read ends, and that part is filled in from the germline J gene. The V call is TRBV3, the J call TRBJ2-1, with D possibly TRBD2 on 6 matching bases. CDR3 length: 13 residues. CDR1 SNHLY and CDR2 FYNGKV come from the germline V gene (reference sequence). V lost 3 bases and J lost 3, with 6 bases in between. The CDR3 spells CASSLGGYAEQFF. CDR3 DNA (partial): TGTGCCAGCAGCTTGGGGGGCTATGCTGAGCAGTTC.

Turning to this clone: Gene names follow the mouse nomenclature. CDR3 sequence: CASSLERQDTQYF. The sequenced CDR3 bases are TGTGCCAGCAGCTTAGAACGGCAAGACACCCAGTAC. The chain recombines TRBV3 with TRBJ2-5; no reliable D call. The read stops 1 residue short of the end of the CDR3; the missing end is completed from the germline J gene. Trimming took off 1 base at V and 3 bases at J, with 5 bases between the two ends. Germline V lookup: CDR1 SNHLY, CDR2 FYNGKV (reference sequence). The CDR3 runs to 13 residues.